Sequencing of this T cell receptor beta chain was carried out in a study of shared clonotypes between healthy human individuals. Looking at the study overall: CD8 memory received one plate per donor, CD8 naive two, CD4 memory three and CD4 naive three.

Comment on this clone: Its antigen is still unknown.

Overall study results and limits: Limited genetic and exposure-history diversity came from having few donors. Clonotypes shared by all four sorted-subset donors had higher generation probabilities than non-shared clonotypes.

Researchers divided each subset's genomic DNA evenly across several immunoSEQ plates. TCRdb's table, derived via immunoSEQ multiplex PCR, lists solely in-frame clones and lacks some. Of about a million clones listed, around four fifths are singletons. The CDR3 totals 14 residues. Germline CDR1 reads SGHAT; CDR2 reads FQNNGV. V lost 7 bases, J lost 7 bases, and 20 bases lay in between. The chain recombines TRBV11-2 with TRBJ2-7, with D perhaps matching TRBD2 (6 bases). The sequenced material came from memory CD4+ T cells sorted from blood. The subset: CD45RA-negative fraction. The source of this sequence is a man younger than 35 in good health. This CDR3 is CASNRGLPTLEQYF. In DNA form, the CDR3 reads TGTGCCAGCAACCGGGGACTCCCTACTTTGGAGCAGTACTTC.